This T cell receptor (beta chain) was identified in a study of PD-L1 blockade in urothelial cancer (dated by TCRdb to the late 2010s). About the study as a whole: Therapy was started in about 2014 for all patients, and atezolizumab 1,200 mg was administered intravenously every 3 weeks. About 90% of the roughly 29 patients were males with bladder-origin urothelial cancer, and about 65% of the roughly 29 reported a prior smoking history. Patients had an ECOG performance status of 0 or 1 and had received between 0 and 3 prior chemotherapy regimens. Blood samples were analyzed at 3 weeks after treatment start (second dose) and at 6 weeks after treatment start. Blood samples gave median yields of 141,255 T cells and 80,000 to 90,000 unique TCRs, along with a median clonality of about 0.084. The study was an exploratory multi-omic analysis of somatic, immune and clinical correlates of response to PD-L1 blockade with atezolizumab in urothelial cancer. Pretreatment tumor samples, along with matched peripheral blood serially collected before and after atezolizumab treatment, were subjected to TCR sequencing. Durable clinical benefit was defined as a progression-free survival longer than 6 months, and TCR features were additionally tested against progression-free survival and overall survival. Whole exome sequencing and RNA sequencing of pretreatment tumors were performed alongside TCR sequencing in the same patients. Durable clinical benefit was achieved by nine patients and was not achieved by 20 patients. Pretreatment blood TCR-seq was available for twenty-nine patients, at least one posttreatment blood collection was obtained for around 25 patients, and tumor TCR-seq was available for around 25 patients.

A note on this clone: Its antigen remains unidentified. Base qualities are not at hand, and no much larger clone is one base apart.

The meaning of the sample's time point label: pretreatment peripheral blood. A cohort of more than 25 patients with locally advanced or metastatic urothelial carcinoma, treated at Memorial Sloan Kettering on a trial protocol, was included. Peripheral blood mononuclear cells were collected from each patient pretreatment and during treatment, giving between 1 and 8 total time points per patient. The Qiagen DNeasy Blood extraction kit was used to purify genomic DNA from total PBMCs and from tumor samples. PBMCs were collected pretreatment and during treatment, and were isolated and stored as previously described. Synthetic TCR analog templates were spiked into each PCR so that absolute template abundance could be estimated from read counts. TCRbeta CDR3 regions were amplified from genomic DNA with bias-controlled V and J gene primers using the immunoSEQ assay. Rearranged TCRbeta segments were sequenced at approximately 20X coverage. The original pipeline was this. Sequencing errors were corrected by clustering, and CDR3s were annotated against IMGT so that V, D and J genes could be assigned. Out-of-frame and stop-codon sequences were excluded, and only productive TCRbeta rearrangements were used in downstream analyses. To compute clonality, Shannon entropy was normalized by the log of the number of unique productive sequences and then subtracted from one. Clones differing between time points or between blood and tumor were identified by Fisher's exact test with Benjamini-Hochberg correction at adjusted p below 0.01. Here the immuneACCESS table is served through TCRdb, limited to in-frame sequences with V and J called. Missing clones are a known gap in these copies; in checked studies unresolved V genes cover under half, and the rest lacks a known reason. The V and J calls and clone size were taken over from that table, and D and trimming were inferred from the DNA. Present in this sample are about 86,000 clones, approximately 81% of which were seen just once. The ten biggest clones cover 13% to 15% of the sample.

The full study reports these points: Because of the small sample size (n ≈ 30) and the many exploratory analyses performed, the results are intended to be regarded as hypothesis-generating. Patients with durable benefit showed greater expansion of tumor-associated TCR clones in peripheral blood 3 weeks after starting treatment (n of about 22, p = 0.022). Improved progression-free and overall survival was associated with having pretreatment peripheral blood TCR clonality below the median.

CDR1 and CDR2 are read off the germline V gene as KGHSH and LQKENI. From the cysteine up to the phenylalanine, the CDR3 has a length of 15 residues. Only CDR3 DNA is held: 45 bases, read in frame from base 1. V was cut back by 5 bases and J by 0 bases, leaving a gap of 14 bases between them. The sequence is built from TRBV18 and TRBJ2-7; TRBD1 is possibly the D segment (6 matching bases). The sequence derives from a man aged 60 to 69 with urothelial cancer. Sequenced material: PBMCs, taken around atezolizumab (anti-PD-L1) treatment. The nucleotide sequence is TGTGCCAGCTCAACCATTAGGACAGACTCCTACGAGCAGTACTTC. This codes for CASSTIRTDSYEQYF.